The next 28 T cell receptor beta chains were all read from a single sample in a study of T cell repertoires in cytomegalovirus infection. TCRdb re-called the reads through MiXCR, storing one row per CDR3 protein. The table has 200,000 to 300,000 distinct CDR3 sequences, around 12% seen once. Material for sequencing was PBMCs. The origin of the receptors is a human donor in good health (CMV status not recorded). Some clones in this sample may be carry-over from other donors' samples.

This clonotype occurred many times. This chain connects TRBV28 to TRBJ1-1, with 8 bases identical to TRBD1. CDR3 length equals 16 residues. The germline gives CDR1 MDHEN, CDR2 SYDVKM. The V and J ends lost 3 bases and 1 base, in that order; junction bases with no gene match: 7. CDR3 sequence reads: CASSFSRGTGNTEAFF. Written as DNA, the CDR3 is TGTGCCAGCAGTTTCTCCAGGGGGACAGGGAACACTGAAGCTTTCTTT.

As concerns this clonotype: The CDR3 end shows no conserved phenylalanine or tryptophan, and so a read error is likely. The chain employs TRBV28 and TRBJ1-6; the D gene is possibly TRBD1 (6 bases). There are 15 residues in the CDR3. The ends were cut back, 5 bases at V and 4 bases at J, with 12 bases in the middle. Germline V lookup: CDR1 MDHEN, CDR2 SYDVKM. CDR3 sequence reads: CASSPGTPYNSPLHY. In DNA form, the CDR3 reads TGTGCCAGCAGTCCCGGGACACCTTATAATTCACCCCTCCACTAT.

This clonotype was detected ten times or more. The chain combines TRBV19 with TRBJ2-1; 8 bases are a match to TRBD2. This CDR3 is built from 14 residues. The J segment lost 7 bases and the V segment lost 7 bases, leaving 9 bases of the junction unmatched. CDR1 is LNHDA and CDR2 is SQIVND in the germline V gene (reference sequence). CDR3 amino acids: CASNNREGRNEQFF. CDR3 sequence (DNA): TGTGCCAGTAATAACCGGGAGGGCCGTAATGAGCAGTTCTTC.

This clonotype was detected ten times or more. The chain couples TRBV6-2 or TRBV6-3 to TRBJ2-1; a possible D gene is TRBD2 (6 bases). CDR1 and CDR2 (germline): MNHEY, SVGEGT. V lost 6 bases and J 8 bases, leaving 20 bases between the germline ends. This CDR3 contains 15 residues. CDR3 DNA: TGTGCCAGCAGCCACGGCTCGGGACTCATCCATGAGCAGTTCTTC. Its protein is CASSHGSGLIHEQFF.

This clonotype has just a few counts. The CDR3 DNA is TGTGCCACCAGCGGAGGGTTCCCTCAGGGGGCTGGTGGCTACACCTTC. Protein sequence: CATSGGFPQGAGGYTF. The chain carries TRBV15 and TRBJ1-2; the match to TRBD1 covers 8 bases. CDR3 length: 16 amino acids. Germline CDR1 and CDR2: LNHNV and YYDKDF (reference sequence). J lost 7 bases, V lost 5 bases, and 15 bases had no gene match.

This clonotype appeared many times. The CDR3 protein is CATRLGAHQPQHF. CDR3 DNA sequence: TGTGCCACCAGGCTGGGGGCCCATCAGCCCCAGCATTTT. The V gene is TRBV24-1, the J gene TRBJ1-5; maybe TRBD1 (6 bases). The CDR3 has 13 residues. Trimming removed 7 bases from V and 5 bases from J, with 11 bases in between. Looked up from germline, CDR1 is KGHDR and CDR2 is SFDVKD.

The sample holds many counts of this clonotype. CDR3 in amino acids: CASSDWTEPYEQYF. CDR3 DNA: TGTGCCAGCAGTGACTGGACGGAACCCTACGAGCAGTACTTC. The gene calls are TRBV6-2 or TRBV6-3 and TRBJ2-7; D is undetermined. The V end was cut by 5 bases, the J end by 2 bases, with 13 bases between. This CDR3 region has 14 residues. Germline CDR1 and CDR2: MNHEY and SVGEGT.

In this sample, this clonotype turned up many times. The chain carries TRBV28 and TRBJ2-6; 9 bases map to TRBD1. V shed 5 bases and J 2 bases; nucleotides not matched to a gene: 7. Germline CDR1 is MDHEN and CDR2 is SYDVKM. This CDR3 region has 17 residues. CDR3 nucleotides: TGTGCCAGCAGTCCAGGGACAGGGTCGCCTGGGGCCAACGTCCTGACTTTC. It codes for CASSPGTGSPGANVLTF.

This clonotype has more than one count but fewer than ten. The chain couples TRBV29-1 to TRBJ2-7, with 9 bases identical to TRBD1. Looked up from germline, CDR1 is SQVTM and CDR2 is ANQGSEA. The CDR3 runs to 13 residues. Trimming cost V 4 bases and J 7 bases; bases outside gene matches: 8. DNA of the CDR3: TGCAGCGTTGTCTTACAGGGGGCCGGTGAGCAGTACTTC. It is translated as CSVVLQGAGEQYF.

This clonotype was detected a few times. CDR3 nucleotide sequence: TGTGCCAGCATCCTCTTCGCATGGACAGCTAGTGAAGCTTTCTTT. It specifies CASILFAWTASEAFF. The chain recombines TRBV12-3 or TRBV12-4 with TRBJ1-1; TRBD1 is a possible D gene (6 bases). CDR3 length equals 15 residues. Trimming took 7 bases from V and 7 from J, leaving 22 bases between them.

This clonotype was seen a handful of times. J is TRBJ2-1 and V is TRBV5-5; D remains unclear. V lost 0 bases to trimming and J lost 5 bases, with 6 bases between them. This CDR3 region has 13 residues. Per the germline V gene, CDR1 is SGHKS and CDR2 is YYEKEE (reference sequence). In DNA form, the CDR3 reads TGTGCCAGCAGCTTGGGCCCCCACAATGAGCAGTTCTTC. This translates into CASSLGPHNEQFF.

This clonotype has a count of ten or more. The V call is TRBV28, the J call TRBJ2-1; D is possibly TRBD1 (6 bases). This CDR3 region has 14 residues. Germline V gene sequence: CDR1 MDHEN, CDR2 SYDVKM. Trimming took 4 bases from V and 9 from J, leaving 16 bases between them. CDR3: CASSSPQYRAEQFF. CDR3 nucleotides: TGTGCCAGCAGTTCGCCCCAGTACAGGGCTGAGCAGTTCTTC.

The rearrangement uses TRBV6-6 and TRBJ2-3; D not resolved. Germline loops: CDR1 MNHNY, CDR2 SVGAGI (reference sequence). Trimming left V 2 bases short and J 4 bases short, with 7 bases between. The CDR3 is 13 amino acids. Here the CDR3 DNA reads TGTGCCAGCAGTTACCCGGACGCAGATACGCAGTATTTT. Translated: CASSYPDADTQYF.

This clonotype came up a few times. The rearrangement links TRBV6-5 to TRBJ1-6; 7 bases agree with TRBD1. Germline assignment: CDR1 MNHEY and CDR2 SVGAGI. There are 14 residues in the CDR3. V lost 6 bases, J lost 10 bases, and 9 bases stayed unmatched. CDR3 nucleotide sequence: TGTGCCAGCAGCCTTACAGGGGAAGCATCACCCCTCCACTTT. Its translation: CASSLTGEASPLHF.

The rearrangement uses TRBV18 and TRBJ2-2; D ambiguous. With 3 bases removed from V and 0 bases from J, the gap between germline ends came to 11 bases. This CDR3 has 16 residues. Germline assignment: CDR1 KGHSH and CDR2 LQKENI. This CDR3 is CASSPNGGANTGELFF. CDR3 nucleotide sequence: TGTGCCAGCTCACCTAACGGCGGTGCGAACACCGGGGAGCTGTTTTTT. Combining the CDR3 with reference TRBV18 and TRBJ2-2 gives the whole variable domain NAGVMQNPRHLVRRRGQEARLRCSPMKGHSHVYWYRQLPEEGLKFMVYLQKENIIDESGMPKERFSAEFPKEGPSILRIQQVVRGDSAAYFCASSPNGGANTGELFFGEGSRLTVL.

The table lists this clonotype with many counts. The chain joins TRBV7-8 to TRBJ1-5; 8 nucleotides match TRBD1. The J segment lost 0 bases and the V segment lost 3 bases, leaving 1 base of the junction unmatched. The CDR3 spans 15 residues. Germline V lookup: CDR1 SGHVS, CDR2 FQNEAQ. The DNA of the CDR3 is TGTGCCAGCAGCTTCGGACAGGGTAGCAATCAGCCCCAGCATTTT. Protein product: CASSFGQGSNQPQHF.

This rearrangement joins TRBV10-3 to TRBJ2-7, with 10 bases identical to TRBD2. The CDR3 has 13 residues. Trimming at V came to 2 bases and at J to 6 bases, leaving 1 base not matched to a gene. The V gene's germline CDR1 is ENHRY and CDR2 SYGVKD. CDR3 coding DNA: TGTGCCATCAGTGAGCGGACTAGCGGCGAGCAGTACTTC. It is translated as CAISERTSGEQYF.

This clonotype has more than one count but fewer than ten. The J gene is TRBJ1-3, the V gene TRBV20-1; possible D gene TRBD1, 6 bases. Germline V lookup: CDR1 DFQATT, CDR2 SNEGSKA (reference sequence). CDR3 length: 17 residues. V dropped 1 base and J dropped 0 bases, with 16 bases sitting between them. The CDR3 coding sequence is TGCAGTGCTAGAGGGGGCAAAGGGGGTCTCTCTGGAAACACCATATATTTT. This codes for CSARGGKGGLSGNTIYF.

There are a few counts of this clonotype. The gene calls are TRBV3-1 and TRBJ2-5; D is unclear. The V and J ends lost 0 bases and 3 bases respectively, with 5 bases between them. This CDR3 comprises 13 residues. Germline-derived CDR1 and CDR2 are LGHDT and YNNKEL (reference sequence). The CDR3 DNA follows: TGTGCCAGCAGCCAAGAGTTAGAAGAGACCCAGTACTTC. This sequence encodes CASSQELEETQYF.

The genes are TRBV20-1 and TRBJ2-7; weak D call: TRBD2 (5 bases). The CDR3 is made up of 15 amino acids. Deletions cut 1 base from V and 1 base from J, with 14 bases between. Germline assignment: CDR1 DFQATT and CDR2 SNEGSKA (reference sequence). The CDR3 here is CSARGWIGGSYEQYF. In DNA, the CDR3 is TGCAGTGCTAGAGGCTGGATAGGAGGTTCCTACGAGCAGTACTTC.

The chain has TRBV28 and TRBJ1-5, with D maybe TRBD1 (5 bases). The CDR3 is made up of 14 amino acids. Germline loops: CDR1 MDHEN, CDR2 SYDVKM. The V and J ends lost 6 bases and 3 bases respectively, with 12 bases between them. CDR3 residues: CASSLRVTNQPQHF. DNA for the CDR3: TGTGCCAGCAGCCTCAGGGTGACCAATCAGCCCCAGCATTTT. Combining the CDR3 with reference TRBV28 and TRBJ1-5 gives the whole variable domain DVKVTQSSRYLVKRTGEKVFLECVQDMDHENMFWYRQDPGLGLRLIYFSYDVKMKEKGDIPEGYSVSREKKERFSLILESASTNQTSMYLCASSLRVTNQPQHFGDGTRLSIL.

As to this clonotype: At one of its ends the junction is not consistent with the germline gene, which may arise from a read error. This sequence joins TRBV5-1 and TRBJ2-7; 8 bases are a match to TRBD1. The CDR3 has 15 amino acids. Germline CDR1 is SGHRS and CDR2 is YFSETQ. Written as DNA, the CDR3 is TGCGCCAGCCGCTTGACAGGGGATTGGGTCAACGAGCAGTACTTC. The encoded protein is CASRLTGDWVNEQYF. Full variable domain (rest looked up from reference TRBV5-1 and TRBJ2-7): KAGVTQTPRYLIKTRGQQVTLSCSPISGHRSVSWYQQTPGQGLQFLFEYFSETQRNKGNFPGRFSGRQFSNSRSEMNVSTLELGDSALYLCASRLTGDWVNEQYFGPGTRLTVT.

This clonotype was seen at least ten times. The rearrangement links TRBV6-2 or TRBV6-3 to TRBJ2-5; possibly TRBD2 for D (6 bases). This CDR3 region has 15 residues. Per the germline V gene, CDR1 is MNHEY and CDR2 is SVGEGT. V shed 6 bases and J shed 2 bases, with 16 bases lying between them. The CDR3 is CASSTVSGAQETQYF. The CDR3 nucleotides read TGTGCCAGCAGCACAGTTTCGGGAGCACAAGAGACCCAGTACTTC.

This clonotype was observed a handful of times. V is TRBV6-5 and J is TRBJ2-1; a possible D gene is TRBD2 (6 bases). V was trimmed by 0 bases and J by 7 bases, leaving 19 bases between them. CDR1 is MNHEY and CDR2 is SVGAGI in the germline V gene. This CDR3 contains 17 residues. The CDR3 region is CASSYSIPGAERNEQFF. The CDR3 nucleotides read TGTGCCAGCAGTTACTCGATACCGGGAGCGGAGAGGAATGAGCAGTTCTTC.

V and J are TRBV6-1 and TRBJ2-7; 13 bases align to TRBD2. Germline assignment: CDR1 MNHNS and CDR2 SASEGT. V lost 1 base and J lost 6; bases outside the gene matches: 6. This CDR3 contains 16 residues. CDR3 protein: CASSEESRTSGSEQYF. CDR3 DNA: TGTGCCAGCAGTGAAGAATCAAGGACTAGCGGGAGCGAGCAGTACTTC.

This rearrangement joins TRBV5-6 to TRBJ2-3; D is uncertain. Looked up from germline, CDR1 is SGHDT and CDR2 is YYEEEE. This CDR3 is built from 14 residues. V gave up 2 bases and J gave up 2 bases, with 9 bases separating them. DNA for the CDR3: TGTGCCAGCAGCTTAGGGCAGTTCACAGATACGCAGTATTTT. This encodes CASSLGQFTDTQYF. Looking up the rest from reference TRBV5-6 and TRBJ2-3 gives the full variable domain: DAGVTQSPTHLIKTRGQQVTLRCSPKSGHDTVSWYQQALGQGPQFIFQYYEEEERQRGNFPDRFSGHQFPNYSSELNVNALLLGDSALYLCASSLGQFTDTQYFGPGTRLTVL.

The V call is TRBV20-1, the J call TRBJ2-5; TRBD2 agrees at 8 bases. Germline V gene sequence: CDR1 DFQATT, CDR2 SNEGSKA (reference sequence). The V segment lost 5 bases and the J segment 5 bases; nucleotides outside the gene matches: 7. The CDR3 extends over 13 amino acids. CDR3 in amino acids: CSAVSSGPETQYF. The CDR3 region has the DNA TGCAGTGCTGTTTCTAGCGGGCCGGAGACCCAGTACTTC.

This clonotype was recorded at least ten times. CDR3 sequence: CASSLGAGVGQYF. CDR3 coding DNA: TGTGCCAGCAGTCTCGGGGCAGGGGTCGGGCAGTACTTC. V usage is TRBV12-3 or TRBV12-4 and J usage is TRBJ2-7, with D possibly matching TRBD1 (6 bases). V was clipped by 5 bases and J by 9 bases, with 17 bases between them. The CDR3 extends over 13 amino acids.